Listed below are T cell receptor beta chains from one sample, sequenced in a study of blood T cells in healthy people across ages. TCRdb ran MiXCR on the 5' RACE reads and lists one entry per CDR3 protein. Seen here are about 1.1 million distinct CDR3 sequences, 30% to 40% observed once, and the top ten hold about an eighth. The sequenced sample consisted of blood. Receptor source: a man younger than 30 in good health. The CDR3 runs from the conserved cysteine through the conserved F or W. Each record gives: D gene, J gene, clone size, V gene, CDR3 protein, CDR3 DNA. A D gene is named only where the DNA matches it firmly. Size values are once, few and many counts, or a class for expanded clones, and some rows have none.

D: .; J: TRBJ1-2; size: few; V: TRBV12-3/TRBV12-4; CDR3: CASSFLGGAPSNYGYTF; DNA: TGTGCCAGCAGTTTTCTCGGAGGGGCGCCGTCTAACTATGGCTACACCTTC
D: .; J: TRBJ2-1; size: once; V: TRBV7-2; CDR3: CASSLKYHSSVVYNEQFF; DNA: TGTGCCAGCAGCCTAAAATACCATTCTAGCGTGGTGTACAATGAGCAGTTCTTC
D: TRBD1; J: TRBJ2-3; size: .; V: TRBV5-8; CDR3: CASSARQGKDTDTQYF; DNA: TGTGCCAGCAGCGCGCGACAGGGGAAGGACACAGATACGCAGTATTTT
D: .; J: TRBJ2-7; size: .; V: TRBV15; CDR3: CATSKRQVQETQYF; DNA: TGTGCCACCAGCAAACGACAGGTCCAAGAGACTCAGTACTTC
D: TRBD2; J: TRBJ2-1; size: .; V: TRBV12-3/TRBV12-4; CDR3: CASSFKLAGGRNEQFF; DNA: TGTGCCAGCAGTTTCAAACTAGCGGGGGGGCGTAATGAGCAGTTCTTC
D: TRBD2; J: TRBJ2-3; size: few; V: TRBV7-2; CDR3: CASSLERGISDTQYF; DNA: TGTGCCAGCAGCTTGGAGCGGGGGATCTCCGATACGCAGTATTTT
D: .; J: TRBJ2-1; size: many; V: TRBV5-1; CDR3: CASRTTGLVSDEQFF; DNA: TGCGCCAGCAGGACCACAGGGTTGGTCAGCGATGAGCAGTTCTTC
D: .; J: TRBJ2-1; size: few; V: TRBV20-1; CDR3: CSARTASDPYNEQFF; DNA: TGCAGTGCTAGGACGGCTAGCGACCCCTACAATGAGCAGTTCTTC
D: .; J: TRBJ1-1; size: few; V: TRBV3-1; CDR3: CASSQGPANTEAFF; DNA: TGTGCCAGCAGCCAAGGTCCGGCGAACACTGAAGCTTTCTTT
D: .; J: TRBJ2-1; size: .; V: TRBV9; CDR3: CASSVGVGDEQFF; DNA: TGTGCCAGCAGCGTAGGAGTGGGAGATGAGCAGTTCTTC
D: .; J: TRBJ1-4; size: .; V: TRBV3-1; CDR3: CASSQSATNEKLFF; DNA: TGTGCCAGCAGCCAGTCTGCAACTAATGAAAAACTGTTTTTT
D: .; J: TRBJ2-3; size: .; V: TRBV10-3; CDR3: CAIGESTVDTQYF; DNA: TGTGCCATCGGTGAGTCGACAGTAGATACGCAGTATTTT
D: .; J: TRBJ1-4; size: .; V: TRBV20-1; CDR3: CSGRAGSTNEKLFF; DNA: TGCAGTGGCCGAGCGGGGTCAACTAATGAAAAACTGTTTTTT
D: TRBD2; J: TRBJ2-4; size: .; V: TRBV4-3; CDR3: CASSRLTSGGTKNIQYF; DNA: TGCGCCAGCAGCCGCCTGACTAGCGGGGGGACCAAAAACATTCAGTACTTC
D: TRBD2; J: TRBJ2-7; size: .; V: TRBV4-1; CDR3: CASSQALAGASIYEQYF; DNA: TGCGCCAGCAGCCAGGCCCTAGCGGGGGCCTCAATCTACGAGCAGTACTTC
D: .; J: TRBJ1-1; size: few; V: TRBV12-3/TRBV12-4; CDR3: CASSEDFNDNSREAFF; DNA: TGTGCCAGCAGTGAGGACTTTAACGACAACTCAAGGGAAGCTTTCTTT